Below are 24 T cell receptor beta chains sequenced from a single sample in a study of T cell responses to AZD1222 COVID-19 vaccine. Sequencing used immunoSEQ multiplex PCR; TCRdb keeps in-frame clones, though not all of them. The sample shows 140,000 to 150,000 clones, 88% of them seen only once. Source: peripheral blood, taken 28 days after the second dose of the MenACWY control vaccine. These receptors were collected from an adult who received the MenACWY meningococcal vaccine as a control.

CDR3 DNA sequence: TGCGCCAGCAGCCCACGGACAGGGTTGGATGGCTACACCTTC. This translates into CASSPRTGLDGYTF. This chain uses TRBV4-3 with TRBJ1-2, with 8 bases identical to TRBD1. Germline values: CDR1 LGHNA, CDR2 YSLEER. Losses at the gene ends were 4 bases for V and 6 bases for J; bases not matched to a gene: 7. The CDR3 has 14 amino acids.

The chain combines TRBV4-3 with TRBJ1-1; D ambiguous. The CDR3 consists of 14 residues. CDR1 is LGHNA and CDR2 is YSLEER in the germline V gene. Trimming shortened V by 4 bases and J by 0 bases, and 9 bases separated the two germline ends. The CDR3 DNA is TGCGCCAGCAGCCGCCTCAGCCTGAACACTGAAGCTTTCTTT. This sequence encodes CASSRLSLNTEAFF.

A word on this clone: At one end, the junction sequence differs from germline, possibly due to a read error. This chain uses TRBV18 with TRBJ1-5, with TRBD1 as a possible D gene (5 bases). CDR1 and CDR2 from the germline V gene are KGHSH and LQKENI. This CDR3 has 16 residues. For the CDR3, the DNA is TGTGCCAGCTCACGAGTAGGGACTCTTAGCGATCAGCCCCAGCATTTT. Translated: CASSRVGTLSDQPQHF.

The V call is TRBV28, the J call TRBJ1-5; D uncertain. V lost 6 bases, J lost 2 bases, and 11 bases lay in between. In germline, CDR1 is MDHEN, CDR2 SYDVKM. The CDR3 extends over 14 amino acids. CDR3 sequence (DNA): TGTGCCAGCAGGCCCACCAGACGCAATCAGCCCCAGCATTTT. Amino acid sequence: CASRPTRRNQPQHF.

The chain combines TRBV9 with TRBJ1-2; TRBD1 might be the D (6 bases). This CDR3 is built from 16 residues. The V and J ends lost 3 bases and 2 bases respectively, with 17 bases between them. Germline CDR1 and CDR2: SGDLS and YYNGEE. CDR3 DNA: TGTGCCAGCAGCGGGCAACAGGGAAATAAGAACTATGGCTACACCTTC. It codes for CASSGQQGNKNYGYTF.

The chain has TRBV18 and TRBJ2-2, with 9 nucleotides matching TRBD1. The length of the CDR3 is 18 residues. The germline CDR1 and CDR2 sequences are KGHSH and LQKENI. Unmatched junction bases numbered 11, after V lost 1 base and J lost 5 bases. The DNA of the CDR3 is TGTGCCAGCTCACCACAACCGGGACAGGGAAAGGGGACCGGGGAGCTGTTTTTT. Translating gives CASSPQPGQGKGTGELFF.

The chain recombines TRBV11-2 with TRBJ2-7, with a tentative D call TRBD2 (6 bases). The germline CDR1 and CDR2 sequences are SGHAT and FQNNGV. The ends were cut back, 4 bases at V and 1 base at J, with 11 bases in the middle. This CDR3 has 14 residues. The CDR3 coding sequence is TGTGCCAGCAGCTCGGGACTCCTTTCCTACGAGCAGTACTTC. The encoded protein is CASSSGLLSYEQYF.

The count of this clone is one. This sequence joins TRBV7-9 and TRBJ1-5, with D perhaps TRBD1 (5 bases). Germline V gene sequence: CDR1 SEHNR, CDR2 FQNEAQ (reference sequence). Trimming removed 5 bases from V and 6 bases from J, with 11 bases in between. The length of the CDR3 is 13 residues. The CDR3 region is CASSLGRGQPQHF. CDR3 bases: TGTGCCAGCAGCCTCGGAAGGGGTCAGCCCCAGCATTTT.

The rearrangement links TRBV6-1 to TRBJ1-3; D is unresolved. The ends were cut back, 3 bases at V and 0 bases at J, with 12 bases in the middle. Germline lookup yields CDR1 MNHNS and CDR2 SASEGT. This CDR3 is built from 16 residues. Here the CDR3 DNA reads TGTGCCAGCAGTGAGGCCGTCGGGATCTCTGGAAACACCATATATTTT. Protein sequence: CASSEAVGISGNTIYF.

Points on this clone: One junction end disagrees with the germline gene, perhaps due to a read error. V is TRBV19 and J is TRBJ1-5; weak D call: TRBD1 (5 bases). There are 11 residues in the CDR3. Germline V gives CDR1 LNHDA, CDR2 SQIVND (reference sequence). As DNA, the CDR3 is TGCGCCAGGGAGGGCAATCAGCCCCAGCATTTT. This encodes CAREGNQPQHF.

This rearrangement joins TRBV5-6 to TRBJ1-2; TRBD1 matches 8 bases. There are 13 residues in the CDR3. The J segment lost 3 bases and the V segment lost 5 bases, leaving 3 bases of the junction unmatched. Germline loops: CDR1 SGHDT, CDR2 YYEEEE. The CDR3 DNA reads TGTGCCAGCAGTTTACAGGGGGACTATGGCTACACCTTC. Translated, it gives CASSLQGDYGYTF. Filled out from reference TRBV5-6 and TRBJ1-2, the complete variable domain reads DAGVTQSPTHLIKTRGQQVTLRCSPKSGHDTVSWYQQALGQGPQFIFQYYEEEERQRGNFPDRFSGHQFPNYSSELNVNALLLGDSALYLCASSLQGDYGYTFGSGTRLTVV.

The chain has TRBV5-4 and TRBJ1-6; 7 positions match TRBD1. In germline, CDR1 is SGHNT, CDR2 YYREEE (reference sequence). The CDR3 sequence is 16 residues long. The V gene end was trimmed by 0 bases and the J gene end by 6 bases; junction bases not matched to a gene: 6. CDR3 protein: CASSLDRGVFNSPLHF. The CDR3 nucleotides are TGTGCCAGCAGCTTGGACAGGGGCGTTTTTAATTCACCCCTCCACTTT.

The chain carries TRBV6-5 and TRBJ2-3; TRBD2 matches 7 bases. Per germline, CDR1 MNHEY and CDR2 SVGAGI. This CDR3 comprises 15 residues. With 4 bases clipped from V and 0 bases from J, the junction kept 4 bases outside the gene matches. The CDR3 loop is CASSLSGASTDTQYF. CDR3 DNA sequence: TGTGCCAGCAGTTTAAGCGGGGCCAGCACAGATACGCAGTATTTT.

V gene TRBV5-1 combines with J gene TRBJ2-3; the D call may be TRBD1 or TRBD2 (5 bases each). The CDR3 totals 15 residues. V lost 7 bases and J 5 bases, leaving 20 bases between the germline ends. Germline V CDR1 and CDR2: SGHRS, YFSETQ. CDR3 residues: CASLRDLGSIDTQYF. The CDR3 nucleotides are TGCGCCAGCCTGAGGGACCTTGGGTCAATAGATACGCAGTATTTT. The full variable domain, rest sourced from reference TRBV5-1 and TRBJ2-3, is KAGVTQTPRYLIKTRGQQVTLSCSPISGHRSVSWYQQTPGQGLQFLFEYFSETQRNKGNFPGRFSGRQFSNSRSEMNVSTLELGDSALYLCASLRDLGSIDTQYFGPGTRLTVL.

The table lists this clone with a count of one. V and J are TRBV28 and TRBJ1-6, with unresolved D. The germline V gene encodes CDR1 MDHEN and CDR2 SYDVKM. The CDR3 length is 15 residues. V shed 5 bases and J shed 8 bases, with 16 bases lying between them. CDR3: CASSQTGPRDSPLHF. In nucleotides, the CDR3 is TGTGCCAGCAGTCAAACCGGGCCGAGGGATTCACCCCTCCACTTT.

V is TRBV6-5 and J is TRBJ2-2; no definite D call. The V and J ends lost 0 bases and 2 bases respectively, with 7 bases between them. The CDR3 loop spans 15 amino acids. Germline assignment: CDR1 MNHEY and CDR2 SVGAGI. The CDR3 nucleotides read TGTGCCAGCAGTTACTCTTCCGGAAACACCGGGGAGCTGTTTTTT. Residues: CASSYSSGNTGELFF.

This clone was detected a few times. V usage is TRBV10-3 and J usage is TRBJ2-5, with a weak D call TRBD2 (5 bases). There are 14 residues in the CDR3. V was cut by 7 bases and J by 2 bases, with 14 bases left in between. Germline CDR1 is ENHRY and CDR2 is SYGVKD. The DNA of the CDR3 is TGTGCCATCAAAGGCGAACTAGTTCAAGAGACCCAGTACTTC. Its protein is CAIKGELVQETQYF.

The chain uses TRBV19 and TRBJ2-7, with 11 nucleotides matching TRBD1. J gave up 4 bases and V 4 bases, and 6 bases lay outside the gene matches. Germline-derived CDR1 and CDR2 are LNHDA and SQIVND (reference sequence). CDR3 length: 15 residues. As DNA, the CDR3 is TGTGCCAGTAGTACGCCCGGGACAGGGGGGTACGAGCAGTACTTC. This encodes CASSTPGTGGYEQYF.

The DNA for the CDR3 is TGTGCCAGCTCCCGGGACAGGGCCTACAATGAGCAGTTCTTC. Amino acids: CASSRDRAYNEQFF. The V and J genes are TRBV28 and TRBJ2-1; 9 bases map to TRBD1. V gave up 8 bases and J gave up 2 bases; unmatched junction bases: 4. The CDR3 is 14 residues long. Germline V CDR1 and CDR2: MDHEN, SYDVKM.

A few counts support this clone. This chain uses TRBV18 with TRBJ2-7, with 12 bases lining up with TRBD2. With V trimmed by 6 bases and J by 6 bases, 6 bases remained unmatched. Germline-derived CDR1 and CDR2 are KGHSH and LQKENI. This CDR3 is built from 14 residues. The CDR3, as DNA: TGTGCCAGCTCTCAGGGACTAGCGGGTCTCGAGCAGTACTTC. This gives the protein CASSQGLAGLEQYF.

The rearrangement links TRBV11-1 to TRBJ2-5; D is unclear. The V gene's germline CDR1 is SGHAT and CDR2 FQDESV (reference sequence). V was trimmed by 1 base and J by 1 base, leaving 1 base between them. The CDR3 totals 12 residues. As DNA, the CDR3 is TGTGCCAGCAGCTTAGTCCAAGAGACCCAGTACTTC. As protein: CASSLVQETQYF.

The genes are TRBV7-2 and TRBJ1-2; TRBD1 matches at 7 bases. The CDR3 totals 14 residues. Germline CDR1 and CDR2: SGHTA and FQGNSA. V was clipped by 1 base and J by 8 bases; unmatched bases: 7. The CDR3 DNA follows: TGTGCCAGCAGCTTAGGAGGGACAGTGATCGGCTACACCTTC. The encoded protein is CASSLGGTVIGYTF.

The rearrangement uses TRBV28 and TRBJ2-3; D is unclear. The CDR3 length is 14 residues. From germline, CDR1 is MDHEN and CDR2 SYDVKM. Trimming took off 3 bases at V and 1 base at J, with 8 bases between the two ends. This CDR3 is CASSFLQGTDTQYF. As DNA, the CDR3 is TGTGCCAGCAGTTTCCTTCAGGGCACAGATACGCAGTATTTT.

V usage is TRBV7-9 and J usage is TRBJ1-6; possible D gene TRBD1, 5 bases. V was trimmed by 4 bases and J by 10 bases, leaving 20 bases between them. Germline V gene sequence: CDR1 SEHNR, CDR2 FQNEAQ (reference sequence). The CDR3 is 16 residues long. CDR3 residues: CASSSSFGGPGSPLHF. The CDR3 coding sequence is TGTGCCAGCAGCTCCTCTTTCGGGGGACCGGGCTCACCCCTCCACTTT.